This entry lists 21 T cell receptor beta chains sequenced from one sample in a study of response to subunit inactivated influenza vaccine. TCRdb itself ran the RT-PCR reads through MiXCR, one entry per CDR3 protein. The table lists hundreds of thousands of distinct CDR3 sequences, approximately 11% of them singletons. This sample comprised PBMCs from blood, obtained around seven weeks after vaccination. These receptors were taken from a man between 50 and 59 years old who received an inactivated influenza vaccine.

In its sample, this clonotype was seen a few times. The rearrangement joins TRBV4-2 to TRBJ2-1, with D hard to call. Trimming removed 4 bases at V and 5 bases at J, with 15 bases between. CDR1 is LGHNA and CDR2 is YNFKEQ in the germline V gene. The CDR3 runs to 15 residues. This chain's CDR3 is CASSPGDLTDNEQFF. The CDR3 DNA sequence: TGTGCCAGCAGCCCTGGCGACCTGACCGACAATGAGCAGTTCTTC.

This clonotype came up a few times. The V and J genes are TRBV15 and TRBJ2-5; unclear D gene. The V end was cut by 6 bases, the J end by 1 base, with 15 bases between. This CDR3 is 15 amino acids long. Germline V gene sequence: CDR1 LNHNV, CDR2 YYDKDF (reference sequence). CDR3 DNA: TGTGCCACCAGTCAGATCGACGGCTTCCAAGAGACCCAGTACTTC. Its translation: CATSQIDGFQETQYF.

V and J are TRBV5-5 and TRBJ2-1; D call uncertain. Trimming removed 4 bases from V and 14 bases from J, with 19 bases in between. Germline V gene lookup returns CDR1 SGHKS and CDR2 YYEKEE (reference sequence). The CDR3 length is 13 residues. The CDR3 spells CASSRRPGQTEFF. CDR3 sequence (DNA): TGTGCCAGCAGCCGGCGTCCCGGGCAGACCGAGTTCTTC.

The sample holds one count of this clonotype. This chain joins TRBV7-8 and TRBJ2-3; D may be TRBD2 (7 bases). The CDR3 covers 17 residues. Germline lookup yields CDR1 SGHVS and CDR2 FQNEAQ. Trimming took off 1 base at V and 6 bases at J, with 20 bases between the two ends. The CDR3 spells CASSLGLGGGSGDTQYF. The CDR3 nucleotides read TGTGCCAGCAGCTTAGGGCTGGGCGGGGGCTCGGGGGATACGCAGTATTTT. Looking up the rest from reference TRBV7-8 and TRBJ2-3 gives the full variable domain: GAGVSQSPRYKVAKRGQDVALRCDPISGHVSLFWYQQALGQGPEFLTYFQNEAQLDKSGLPSDRFFAERPEGSVSTLKIQRTQQEDSAVYLCASSLGLGGGSGDTQYFGPGTRLTVL.

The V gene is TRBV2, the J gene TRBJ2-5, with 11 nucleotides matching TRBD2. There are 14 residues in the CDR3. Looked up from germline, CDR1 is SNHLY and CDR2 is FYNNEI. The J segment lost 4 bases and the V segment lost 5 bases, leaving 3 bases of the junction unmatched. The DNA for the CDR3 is TGTGCCAGCAGTAGACTAGCGGGGCGAGAGACCCAGTACTTC. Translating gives CASSRLAGRETQYF.

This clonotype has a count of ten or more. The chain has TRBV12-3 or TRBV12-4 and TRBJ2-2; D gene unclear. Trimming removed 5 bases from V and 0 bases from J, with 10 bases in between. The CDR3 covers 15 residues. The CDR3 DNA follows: TGTGCCAGCAGTCCCGCCCGGCCGAACACCGGGGAGCTGTTTTTT. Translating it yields CASSPARPNTGELFF.

CDR3 sequence reads: CASSLDRDPPGEQYF. The CDR3, as DNA: TGTGCCAGCAGCTTAGACAGGGACCCGCCGGGGGAGCAGTACTTC. The chain uses TRBV7-4 and TRBJ2-7; a possible D gene is TRBD1 (6 bases). The CDR3 is 15 residues long. Germline CDR1 reads SGHVT; CDR2 reads SQSDAQ. Trimming left V 1 base short and J 7 bases short, with 17 bases between.

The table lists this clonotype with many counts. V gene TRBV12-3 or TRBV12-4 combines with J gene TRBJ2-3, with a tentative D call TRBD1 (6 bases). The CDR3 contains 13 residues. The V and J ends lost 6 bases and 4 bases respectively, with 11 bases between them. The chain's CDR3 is CASRPNRADTQYF. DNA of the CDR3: TGTGCCAGCAGACCCAACAGGGCAGATACGCAGTATTTT.

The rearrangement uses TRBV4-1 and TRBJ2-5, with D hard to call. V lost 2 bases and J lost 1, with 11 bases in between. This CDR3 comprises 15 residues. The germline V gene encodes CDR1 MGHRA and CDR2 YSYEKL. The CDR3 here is CASSQSSQAQETQYF. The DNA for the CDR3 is TGCGCCAGCAGCCAATCGTCCCAGGCCCAAGAGACCCAGTACTTC.

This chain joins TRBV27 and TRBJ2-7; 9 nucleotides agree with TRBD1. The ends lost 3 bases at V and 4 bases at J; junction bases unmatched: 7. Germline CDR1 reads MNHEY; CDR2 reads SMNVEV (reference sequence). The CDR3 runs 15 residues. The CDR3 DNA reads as TGTGCCAGCAGTTTCCGGACAGGGGTTTTTTACGAGCAGTACTTC. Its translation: CASSFRTGVFYEQYF.

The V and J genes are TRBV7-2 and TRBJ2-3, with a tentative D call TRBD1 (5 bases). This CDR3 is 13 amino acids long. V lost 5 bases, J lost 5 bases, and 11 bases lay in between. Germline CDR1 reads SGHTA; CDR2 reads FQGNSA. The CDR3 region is CASSTRRGDTQYF. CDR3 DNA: TGTGCCAGCAGCACGCGTAGGGGAGATACGCAGTATTTT.

The CDR3 region is CASSSLRVYGYTF. The DNA for the CDR3 is TGTGCCAGCAGTAGCTTACGGGTCTATGGCTACACCTTC. The chain is built from TRBV12-3 or TRBV12-4 and TRBJ1-2; the D is unclear. The CDR3 consists of 13 residues. Trimming left V 5 bases short and J 4 bases short, with 11 bases between.

The CDR3 DNA follows: TGTGCCAGCAGCTTAATGCCCGGGAGGGACGAGCAGTACTTC. Protein product: CASSLMPGRDEQYF. The chain combines TRBV11-2 with TRBJ2-7; TRBD2 matches at 8 bases. Germline assignment: CDR1 SGHAT and CDR2 FQNNGV. Trimming cost V 2 bases and J 5 bases; bases outside gene matches: 5. The CDR3 length is 14 residues.

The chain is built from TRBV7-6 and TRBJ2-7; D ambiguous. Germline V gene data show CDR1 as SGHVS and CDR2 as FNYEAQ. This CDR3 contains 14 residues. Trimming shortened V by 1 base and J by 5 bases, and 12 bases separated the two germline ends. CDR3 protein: CASSLEGFANEQYF. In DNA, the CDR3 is TGTGCCAGCAGCTTAGAAGGGTTCGCCAACGAGCAGTACTTC.

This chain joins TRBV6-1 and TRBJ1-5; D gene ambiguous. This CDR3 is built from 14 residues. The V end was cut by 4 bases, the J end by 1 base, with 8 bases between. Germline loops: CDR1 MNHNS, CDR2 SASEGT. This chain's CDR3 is CASSAYSSNQPQHF. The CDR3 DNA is TGTGCCAGCAGTGCTTACAGCAGCAATCAGCCCCAGCATTTT.

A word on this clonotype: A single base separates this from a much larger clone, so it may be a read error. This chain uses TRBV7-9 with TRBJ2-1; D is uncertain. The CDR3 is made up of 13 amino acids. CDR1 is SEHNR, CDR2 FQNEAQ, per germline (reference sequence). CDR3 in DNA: TGTGTCAGCAGCTTATATAGCCTCAGTGAGCAGTTCTTC. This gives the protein CVSSLYSLSEQFF.

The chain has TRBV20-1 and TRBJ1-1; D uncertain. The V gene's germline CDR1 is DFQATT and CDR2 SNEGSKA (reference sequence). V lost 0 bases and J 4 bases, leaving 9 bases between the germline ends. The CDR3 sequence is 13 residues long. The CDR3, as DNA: TGCAGTGCTAGAGAAGGTATAGCCACTGAAGCTTTCTTT. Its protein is CSAREGIATEAFF.

CDR3 DNA sequence: TGTGCCAGCTCTTCCAACCCATATGAGCAGTTCTTC. Amino acids: CASSSNPYEQFF. The rearrangement joins TRBV27 to TRBJ2-1; D not resolved. This CDR3 contains 12 residues. Germline-derived CDR1 and CDR2 are MNHEY and SMNVEV (reference sequence). Trimming shortened V by 8 bases and J by 8 bases, and 13 bases separated the two germline ends.

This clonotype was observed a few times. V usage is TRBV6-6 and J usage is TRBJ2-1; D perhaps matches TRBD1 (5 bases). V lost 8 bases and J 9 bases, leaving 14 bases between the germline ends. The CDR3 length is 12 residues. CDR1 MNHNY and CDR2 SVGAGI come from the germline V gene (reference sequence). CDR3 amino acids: CASGSGSGEQFF. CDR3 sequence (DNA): TGTGCCAGCGGGTCAGGGTCAGGTGAGCAGTTCTTC.

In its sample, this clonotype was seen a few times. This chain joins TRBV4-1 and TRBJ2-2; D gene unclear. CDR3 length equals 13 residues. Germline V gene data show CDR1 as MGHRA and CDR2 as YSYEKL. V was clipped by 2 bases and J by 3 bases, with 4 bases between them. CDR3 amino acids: CASSQLYTGELFF. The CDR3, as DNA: TGCGCCAGCAGCCAATTGTACACCGGGGAGCTGTTTTTT.

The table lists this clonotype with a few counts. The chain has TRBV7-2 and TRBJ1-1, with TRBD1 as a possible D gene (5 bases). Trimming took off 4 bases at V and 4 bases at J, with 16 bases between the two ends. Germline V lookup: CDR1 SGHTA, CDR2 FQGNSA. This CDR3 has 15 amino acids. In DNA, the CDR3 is TGTGCCAGCAGCTACGGGCGAGGGGTACGCACTGAAGCTTTCTTT. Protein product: CASSYGRGVRTEAFF.